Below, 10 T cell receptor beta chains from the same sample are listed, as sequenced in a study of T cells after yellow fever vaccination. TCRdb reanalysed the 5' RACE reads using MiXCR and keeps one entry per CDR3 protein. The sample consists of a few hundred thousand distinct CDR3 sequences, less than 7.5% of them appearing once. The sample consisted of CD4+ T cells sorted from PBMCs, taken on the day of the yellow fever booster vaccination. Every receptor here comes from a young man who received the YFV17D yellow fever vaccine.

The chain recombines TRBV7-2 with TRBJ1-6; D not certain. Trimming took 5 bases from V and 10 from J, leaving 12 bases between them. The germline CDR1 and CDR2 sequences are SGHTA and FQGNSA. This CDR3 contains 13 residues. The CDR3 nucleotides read TGTGCCAGCAGCAACAATAGGGTGTCACCCCTCCACTTT. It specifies CASSNNRVSPLHF.

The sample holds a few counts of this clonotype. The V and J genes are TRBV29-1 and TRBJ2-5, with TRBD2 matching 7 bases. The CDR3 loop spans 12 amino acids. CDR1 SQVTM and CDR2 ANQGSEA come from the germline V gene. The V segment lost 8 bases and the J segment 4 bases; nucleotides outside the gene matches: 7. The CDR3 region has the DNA TGCAGCATTTGGGGGGGTCGAGAGACCCAGTACTTC. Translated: CSIWGGRETQYF.

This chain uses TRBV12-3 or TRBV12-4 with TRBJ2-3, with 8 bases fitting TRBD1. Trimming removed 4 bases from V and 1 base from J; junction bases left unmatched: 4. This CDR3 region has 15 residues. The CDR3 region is CASSYPTGGTDTQYF. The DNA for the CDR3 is TGTGCCAGCAGTTACCCGACAGGGGGCACAGATACGCAGTATTTT.

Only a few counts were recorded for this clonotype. CDR3 coding DNA: TGTGCCAGCAGCCAAGATCTCGCTAGTACCCGGGAGCTGTTTTTT. Amino acids: CASSQDLASTRELFF. The V gene is TRBV3-1, the J gene TRBJ2-2; D uncertain. The germline gives CDR1 LGHDT, CDR2 YNNKEL (reference sequence). The CDR3 loop spans 15 amino acids. V lost 0 bases and J lost 9, with 14 bases in between. Complete variable domain (other parts from reference TRBV3-1 and TRBJ2-2): DTAVSQTPKYLVTQMGNDKSIKCEQNLGHDTMYWYKQDSKKFLKIMFSYNNKELIINETVPNRFSPKSPDKAHLNLHINSLELGDSAVYFCASSQDLASTRELFFGEGSRLTVL.

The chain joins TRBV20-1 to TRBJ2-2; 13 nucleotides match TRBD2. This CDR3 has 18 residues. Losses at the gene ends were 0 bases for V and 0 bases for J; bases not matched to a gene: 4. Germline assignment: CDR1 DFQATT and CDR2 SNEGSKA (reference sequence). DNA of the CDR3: TGCAGTGCTAGAGATGGGACTAGCGGGACGTCGAACACCGGGGAGCTGTTTTTT. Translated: CSARDGTSGTSNTGELFF.

DNA of the CDR3: TGTGCCAGCAGCCCATCTAGCGGGAGGAGCACAGATACGCAGTATTTT. It translates to CASSPSSGRSTDTQYF. The genes are TRBV7-2 and TRBJ2-3; 11 nucleotides agree with TRBD2. Germline-derived CDR1 and CDR2 are SGHTA and FQGNSA. The CDR3 extends over 16 amino acids. With 5 bases clipped from V and 0 bases from J, the junction kept 4 bases outside the gene matches.

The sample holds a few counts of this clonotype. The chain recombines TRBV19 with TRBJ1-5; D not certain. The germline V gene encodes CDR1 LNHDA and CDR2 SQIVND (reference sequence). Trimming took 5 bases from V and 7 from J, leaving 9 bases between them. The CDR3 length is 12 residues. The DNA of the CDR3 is TGTGCCAGTAGTGTGTCAAGGCAGCCCCAGCATTTT. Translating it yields CASSVSRQPQHF.

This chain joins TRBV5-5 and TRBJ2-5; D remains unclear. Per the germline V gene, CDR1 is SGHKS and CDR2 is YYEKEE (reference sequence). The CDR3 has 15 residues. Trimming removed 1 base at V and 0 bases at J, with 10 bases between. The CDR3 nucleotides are TGTGCCAGCAGCTTGTTCTTGACAAACCAAGAGACCCAGTACTTC. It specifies CASSLFLTNQETQYF.

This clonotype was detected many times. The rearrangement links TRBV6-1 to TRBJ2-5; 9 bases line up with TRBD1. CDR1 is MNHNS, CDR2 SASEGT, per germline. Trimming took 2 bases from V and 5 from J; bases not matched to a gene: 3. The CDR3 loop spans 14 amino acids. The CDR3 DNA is TGTGCCAGCAGTGAACCGGGACAGGGCGAGACCCAGTACTTC. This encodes CASSEPGQGETQYF.

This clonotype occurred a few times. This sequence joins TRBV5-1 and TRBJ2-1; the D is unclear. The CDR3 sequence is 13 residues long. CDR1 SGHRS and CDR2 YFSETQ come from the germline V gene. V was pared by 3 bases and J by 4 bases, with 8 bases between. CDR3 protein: CASSSDGYNEQFF. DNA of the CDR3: TGCGCCAGCAGCTCGGACGGATACAATGAGCAGTTCTTC.